This T cell receptor beta chain is from a study of STAT5B mutations in CD4+ large granular lymphocyte leukemia. Overall study findings and caveats: Main leukemic clonotypes were patient-specific, but roughly 26% appeared at low frequency elsewhere. 8/27 top patient clones versus 2/35 control clones were TRBV06-family.

As originally analysed: The detection floor for productive clonotype frequency was 2.59 x 10-5. Clones were read by immunoSEQ multiplex PCR, and TCRdb kept only the in-frame ones, dropping some. V and J calls plus clone size are reproduced from that table; the DNA served to infer D and trimming. This repertoire shows over 30,000 clones, 76% found once; its top ten account for 6.5% to 9%. About this clone: Its antigen remains unknown.

Germline V gene sequence: CDR1 LGHNA, CDR2 YSLEER. The CDR3 totals 14 residues. Trimming took 4 bases from V and 4 from J, leaving 13 bases between them. What was sequenced was CD4+ T cells from blood buffy coats. The TCR was taken from a human donor in good health. The chain combines TRBV4-3 with TRBJ1-2; no clear D. In nucleotides, the CDR3 is TGCGCCAGCAGCCCCCAGAAGGGAATCTATGGCTACACCTTC. Protein product: CASSPQKGIYGYTF.